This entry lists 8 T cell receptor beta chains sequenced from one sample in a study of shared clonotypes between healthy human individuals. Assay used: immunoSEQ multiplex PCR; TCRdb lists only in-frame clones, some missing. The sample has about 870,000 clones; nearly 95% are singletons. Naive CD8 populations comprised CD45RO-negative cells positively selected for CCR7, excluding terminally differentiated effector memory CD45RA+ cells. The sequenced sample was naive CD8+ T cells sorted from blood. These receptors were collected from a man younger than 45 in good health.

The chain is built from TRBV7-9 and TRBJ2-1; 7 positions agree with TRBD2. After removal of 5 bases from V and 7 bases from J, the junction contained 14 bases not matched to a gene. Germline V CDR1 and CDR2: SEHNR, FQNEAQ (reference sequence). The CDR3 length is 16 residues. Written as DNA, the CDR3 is TGTGCCAGCAGCGCGGTTCTGGGGAGGGCCACGAATGAGCAGTTCTTC. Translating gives CASSAVLGRATNEQFF.

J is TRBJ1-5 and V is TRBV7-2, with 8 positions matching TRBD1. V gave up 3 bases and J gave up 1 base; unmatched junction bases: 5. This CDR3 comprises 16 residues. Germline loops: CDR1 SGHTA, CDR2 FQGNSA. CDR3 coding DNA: TGTGCCAGCAGCTTTTGGACAGGGAGCAGCAATCAGCCCCAGCATTTT. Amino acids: CASSFWTGSSNQPQHF.

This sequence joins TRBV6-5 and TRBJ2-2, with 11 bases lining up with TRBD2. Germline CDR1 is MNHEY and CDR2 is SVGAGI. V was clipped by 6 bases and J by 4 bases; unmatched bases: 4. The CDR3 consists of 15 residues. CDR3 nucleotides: TGTGCCAGCAGCTTAGCGGGGGGGGGCACCGGGGAGCTGTTTTTT. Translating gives CASSLAGGGTGELFF.

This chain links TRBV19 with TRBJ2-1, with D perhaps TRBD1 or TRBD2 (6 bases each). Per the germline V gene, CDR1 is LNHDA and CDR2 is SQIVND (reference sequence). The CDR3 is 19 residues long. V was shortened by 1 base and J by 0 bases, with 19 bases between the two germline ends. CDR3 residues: CASSIVRGAWTSSYNEQFF. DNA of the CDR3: TGTGCCAGTAGTATAGTGAGGGGGGCCTGGACGAGCTCCTACAATGAGCAGTTCTTC.

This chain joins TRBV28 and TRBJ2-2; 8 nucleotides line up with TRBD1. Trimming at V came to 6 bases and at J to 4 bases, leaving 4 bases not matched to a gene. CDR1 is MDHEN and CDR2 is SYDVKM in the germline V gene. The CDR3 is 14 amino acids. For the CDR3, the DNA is TGTGCCAGCAGATATCAGGGGGCCACCGGGGAGCTGTTTTTT. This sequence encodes CASRYQGATGELFF.

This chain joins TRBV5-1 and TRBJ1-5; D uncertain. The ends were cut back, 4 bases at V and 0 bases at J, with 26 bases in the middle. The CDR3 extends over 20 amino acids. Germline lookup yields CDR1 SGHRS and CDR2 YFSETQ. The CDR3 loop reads CASSPPGRRLRAYSNQPQHF. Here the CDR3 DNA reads TGCGCCAGCAGCCCGCCGGGCCGTAGATTAAGGGCATATAGCAATCAGCCCCAGCATTTT.

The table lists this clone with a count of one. The CDR3 nucleotides read TGTGCCAGTAGTATCCTCCCAACTCCTTCCTCTGGAAACACCATATATTTT. Translation gives CASSILPTPSSGNTIYF. This rearrangement joins TRBV19 to TRBJ1-3; D not certain. Germline values: CDR1 LNHDA, CDR2 SQIVND (reference sequence). V shed 3 bases and J shed 0 bases, with 15 bases lying between them. This CDR3 region has 17 residues.

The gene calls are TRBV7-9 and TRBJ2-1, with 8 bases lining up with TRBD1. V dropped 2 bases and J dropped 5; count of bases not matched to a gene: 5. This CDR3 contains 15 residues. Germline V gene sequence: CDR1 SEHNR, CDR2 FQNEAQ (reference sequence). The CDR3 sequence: CASSLPGQAHNEQFF. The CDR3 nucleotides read TGTGCCAGCAGCTTACCGGGACAGGCCCACAATGAGCAGTTCTTC. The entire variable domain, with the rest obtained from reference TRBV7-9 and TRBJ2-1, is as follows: DTGVSQNPRHKITKRGQNVTFRCDPISEHNRLYWYRQTLGQGPEFLTYFQNEAQLEKSRLLSDRFSAERPKGSFSTLEIQRTEQGDSAMYLCASSLPGQAHNEQFFGPGTRLTVL.